This T cell receptor beta chain was recovered during a study of T cell repertoires in ileal Crohn's disease (dated by TCRdb to 2018 to 2020). General notes on the study: The median duration of disease was approximately 8.5 years, and at the time of surgery around 32% of patients were active smokers. Running in parallel with the study was a multicentre cohort set up to find predictors of early endoscopic recurrence following ileocolonic resection. The study sequenced 150 to 200 mucosal samples from around 60 patients, taken at several locations on the surgical specimen and at postoperative endoscopy. All patients had surgery for a complication: stricturing disease in roughly 60% and penetrating disease in 39%. Postoperative therapy was given to about half of the patients, with thiopurines administered to ten to eleven patients and anti-TNF agents administered to 18 patients. Endoscopic postoperative recurrence was defined as a Rutgeerts score above i0. A prospective multicentre cohort supplied the roughly 59 Crohn's disease patients whose TCR repertoires were analysed.

Notes on this clone: This receptor's antigen is unknown. No base quality information exists; no much larger clone differs at one position.

Adults with ileal or ileocolonic Crohn's disease for whom ileocolonic resection was indicated were considered eligible. Whole ileal mucosal biopsies were kept frozen at -80 degrees C prior to DNA extraction. Genomic DNA was isolated from frozen whole biopsies using a TRizol-based method, and the DNA was quantified with a NanoDrop 2000 spectrophotometer. Taken from cysteine to phenylalanine, the CDR3 has 16 residues. The CDR3 DNA has 48 bases and is translated from base 1. The germline ends are 15 bases apart after V is trimmed by 2 bases and J by 1 base. From the germline V gene (reference sequence), CDR1 is SGHKS and CDR2 is YYEKEE. What the study reported, not specific to this receptor: Higher high-frequency clone percentages at surgery were associated with endoscopic recurrence; all patients with clonality above 26.8% (18/57) had recurrence. Mucosal CD4 and CD8 T cells were sorted and sequenced only in a subgroup of patients, the size of which was not stated. Patients who were active smokers at surgery had a significantly higher proportion of clonal expansions than non-smokers (approximately 28% vs 17%, p=0.02). More high-frequency clones were carried by sorted CD8 T cells than by CD4 T cells, suggesting that mucosal expansions were mainly CD8.

For commercial TCRB immunosequencing, 400 to 550 nanograms of biopsy DNA were submitted for each sample. Adaptive Biotechnology amplified CDR3 regions from genomic DNA with a two-step multiplex PCR that controlled for amplification bias. The first PCR used primers for every V and J gene segment; the second PCR added barcodes and Illumina adapters. CDR3 libraries were sequenced using an Illumina instrument. The original methods were these. Analysis combined the vendor-provided pipelines with custom analysis of raw data in R/Bioconductor under R version 3.3.0. Clonality, which ranges from 0 to 1, was calculated as the inverse of the normalised Shannon entropy across all productive clones. High-frequency clones were defined as the share of the repertoire occupied by the top 100 clones, with only clones passing a 95% confidence test being retained. Repertoire diversity was measured with the Simpson index, and overlap between samples was measured with the Morisita-Horn index. Imported from immuneACCESS, the table was reduced by TCRdb to in-frame sequences with V and J called. These copies leave out some clones; in studies compared against another copy, an unresolved V gene accounts for under half, and the cause of the remainder is not known. The V and J calls and clone size are taken from that table; D and trimming were inferred from the DNA. The sample table holds about 2,100 clones, of which more than 75% were seen once. The ten top clones hold 6% to 7% of the sample.

The chain is assembled from TRBV5-5 and TRBJ1-2, with TRBD1 tentatively as D gene (6 bases match). The receptor was derived from an adult with Crohn's disease. Sample: ileal tissue. In nucleotide form, the sequence is TGTGCCAGCAGCTTATCCCAGGGGAACGATAACTATGGCTACACCTTC. Its product reads: CASSLSQGNDNYGYTF.